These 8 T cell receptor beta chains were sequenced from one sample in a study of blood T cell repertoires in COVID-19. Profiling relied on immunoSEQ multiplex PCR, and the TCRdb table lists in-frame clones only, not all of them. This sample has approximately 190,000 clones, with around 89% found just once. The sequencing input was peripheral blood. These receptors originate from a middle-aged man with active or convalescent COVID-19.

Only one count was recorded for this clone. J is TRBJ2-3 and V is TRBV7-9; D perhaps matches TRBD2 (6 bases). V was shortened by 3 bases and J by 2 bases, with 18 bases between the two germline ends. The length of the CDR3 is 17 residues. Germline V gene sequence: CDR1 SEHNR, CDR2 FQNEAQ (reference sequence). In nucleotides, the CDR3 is TGTGCCAGCAGCTTCCAACAAATGGGACTTGCCACAGATACGCAGTATTTT. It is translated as CASSFQQMGLATDTQYF.

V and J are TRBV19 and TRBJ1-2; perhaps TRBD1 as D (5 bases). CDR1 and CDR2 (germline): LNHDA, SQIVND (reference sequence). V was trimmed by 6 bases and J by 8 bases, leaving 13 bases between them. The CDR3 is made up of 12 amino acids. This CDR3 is CASSKGIGGYTF. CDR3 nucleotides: TGTGCCAGTAGCAAGGGGATAGGAGGCTACACCTTC.

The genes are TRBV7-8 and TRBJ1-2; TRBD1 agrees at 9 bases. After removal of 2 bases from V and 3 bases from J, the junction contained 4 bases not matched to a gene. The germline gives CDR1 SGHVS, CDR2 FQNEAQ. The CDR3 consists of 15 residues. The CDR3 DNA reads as TGTGCCAGCAGCTTACGGACAGGGGCGGACTATGGCTACACCTTC. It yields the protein CASSLRTGADYGYTF.

Here the CDR3 reads CASKRTANNEKLFF. As DNA, the CDR3 is TGTGCCAGTAAGCGGACAGCGAATAATGAAAAACTGTTTTTT. The chain uses TRBV7-9 and TRBJ1-4, with a tentative D call TRBD1 (6 bases). CDR3 length: 14 residues. The germline V and J ends were trimmed by 9 bases and 4 bases, with 15 bases remaining between them. The germline gives CDR1 SEHNR, CDR2 FQNEAQ (reference sequence).

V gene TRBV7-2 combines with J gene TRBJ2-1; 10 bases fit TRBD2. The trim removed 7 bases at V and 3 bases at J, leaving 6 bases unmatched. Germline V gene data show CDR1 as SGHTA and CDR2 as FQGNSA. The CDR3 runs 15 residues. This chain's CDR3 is CASNLQREGYNEQFF. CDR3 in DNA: TGTGCCAGCAATCTTCAGCGGGAGGGCTACAATGAGCAGTTCTTC.

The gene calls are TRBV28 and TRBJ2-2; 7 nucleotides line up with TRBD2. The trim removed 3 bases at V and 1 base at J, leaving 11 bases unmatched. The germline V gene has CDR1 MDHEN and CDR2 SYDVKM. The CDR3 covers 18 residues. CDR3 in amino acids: CASSFSPSLAENTGELFF. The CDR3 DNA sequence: TGTGCCAGCAGTTTTTCTCCGTCTCTAGCGGAGAACACCGGGGAGCTGTTTTTT.

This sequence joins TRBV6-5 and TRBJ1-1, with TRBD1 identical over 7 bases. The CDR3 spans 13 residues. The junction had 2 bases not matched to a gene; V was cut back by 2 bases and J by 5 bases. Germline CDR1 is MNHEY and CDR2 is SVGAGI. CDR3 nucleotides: TGTGCCAGCAGTTACGACAGGGCTACTGAAGCTTTCTTT. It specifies CASSYDRATEAFF.

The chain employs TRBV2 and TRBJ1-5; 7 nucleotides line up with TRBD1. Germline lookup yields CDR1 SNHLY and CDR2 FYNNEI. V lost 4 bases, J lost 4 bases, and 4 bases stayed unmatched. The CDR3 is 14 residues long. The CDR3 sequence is CASSVRQGNQPQHF. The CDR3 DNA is TGTGCCAGCAGTGTGAGACAGGGAAATCAGCCCCAGCATTTT.